These 20 T cell receptor beta chains came from one sample sequenced in a study of shared clonotypes between healthy human individuals. Clones were read by immunoSEQ multiplex PCR, and TCRdb kept only the in-frame ones, dropping some. Of some 2,100,000 clones listed, approximately 94% are singletons. CD8 cells classed as naive were CD45RO-negative and positively selected for CCR7, excluding terminally differentiated effector memory CD45RA+ cells. The sequencing sample was made of naive CD8+ T cells from PBMCs. Receptors originate from a man younger than 35 in good health. Some clones in this sample may be carry-over from other donors' samples.

The chain joins TRBV5-8 to TRBJ2-7; 7 nucleotides line up with TRBD2. V was clipped by 4 bases and J by 6 bases; unmatched bases: 13. The germline V gene has CDR1 SGHTS and CDR2 YDEGEE. This CDR3 spans 15 amino acids. The CDR3 DNA sequence: TGTGCCAGCAGCCGGGGGGACTCCTCCCTTCTCGAGCAGTACTTC. Encoded protein: CASSRGDSSLLEQYF.

The genes are TRBV7-2 and TRBJ2-7; no definite D call. Looked up from germline, CDR1 is SGHTA and CDR2 is FQGNSA. The ends were cut back, 1 base at V and 5 bases at J, with 15 bases in the middle. The CDR3 extends over 15 amino acids. CDR3 coding DNA: TGTGCCAGCAGCTTAGGAACGACCACCTGGGACGAGCAGTACTTC. Translation gives CASSLGTTTWDEQYF. Filled out from reference TRBV7-2 and TRBJ2-7, the complete variable domain reads GAGVSQSPSNKVTEKGKDVELRCDPISGHTALYWYRQSLGQGLEFLIYFQGNSAPDKSGLPSDRFSAERTGGSVSTLTIQRTQQEDSAVYLCASSLGTTTWDEQYFGPGTRLTVT.

The chain uses TRBV5-6 and TRBJ2-1; 8 bases align to TRBD1. CDR3 length equals 14 residues. With 5 bases clipped from V and 4 bases from J, the junction kept 5 bases outside the gene matches. Looked up from germline, CDR1 is SGHDT and CDR2 is YYEEEE. CDR3 amino acids: CASSTGTGYNEQFF. The CDR3 coding sequence is TGTGCCAGCAGTACCGGGACAGGTTACAATGAGCAGTTCTTC.

This clone was counted only a few times. In DNA form, the CDR3 reads TGTGCCAGTAGTAGGCACGGGACCTCGGGAAACACTGAAGCTTTCTTT. This codes for CASSRHGTSGNTEAFF. V and J are TRBV19 and TRBJ1-1; maybe TRBD1 (5 bases). The CDR3 length is 16 residues. Between the trimmed V and J ends, which lost 4 bases and 2 bases, there was a span of 17 bases. Germline V gene lookup returns CDR1 LNHDA and CDR2 SQIVND (reference sequence).

The chain uses TRBV27 and TRBJ2-1; 11 positions match TRBD2. Trimming at V came to 3 bases and at J to 4 bases, leaving 5 bases not matched to a gene. This CDR3 region has 16 residues. The V gene's germline CDR1 is MNHEY and CDR2 SMNVEV (reference sequence). CDR3 DNA sequence: TGTGCCAGCAGTTTGACTAGCGGGATGACGTACAATGAGCAGTTCTTC. The encoded protein is CASSLTSGMTYNEQFF.

The chain employs TRBV6-5 and TRBJ2-1, with no clear D. Germline V gene data show CDR1 as MNHEY and CDR2 as SVGAGI. This CDR3 comprises 12 residues. Trimming took 1 base from V and 9 from J, leaving 7 bases between them. The CDR3 sequence is CASSYFGAEQFF. CDR3 DNA sequence: TGTGCCAGCAGTTACTTCGGTGCTGAGCAGTTCTTC.

The chain links TRBV11-2 to TRBJ2-5, with 10 bases aligning to TRBD2. The J call may be incorrect, as the DNA end agrees better with TRBJ2-7. CDR3 length: 15 residues. CDR1 and CDR2 (germline): SGHAT, FQNNGV. CDR3 in DNA: TGTGCCAGCACCTCTAGCGGGAGAGAATCCTACGAGCAGTACTTC. This codes for CASTSSGRESYEQYF.

Worth noting for this clone: The same CDR3 arises from other DNA sequences in this sample as well. The chain recombines TRBV11-2 with TRBJ2-2; D is unclear. The CDR3 consists of 12 residues. Trimming stripped 1 base from V and 7 bases from J, with 4 bases between. From germline, CDR1 is SGHAT and CDR2 FQNNGV. CDR3 protein: CASSLGLGELFF. The CDR3 DNA reads TGTGCCAGCAGCTTAGGGCTCGGGGAGCTGTTTTTT.

CDR3 nucleotide sequence: TGTGCCAGCAGCCTACAGGGGGGGAGCAATCAGCCCCAGCATTTT. Translated: CASSLQGGSNQPQHF. V gene TRBV9 combines with J gene TRBJ1-5; 8 bases match TRBD1. Germline CDR1 and CDR2: SGDLS and YYNGEE. The CDR3 covers 15 residues. V shed 4 bases, J shed 1 base, and the junction held 4 bases outside the gene matches.

CDR3 amino acids: CASSLNGRAGIYHEQYF. For the CDR3, the DNA is TGTGCCAGCAGTTTAAACGGGAGGGCGGGTATCTACCACGAGCAGTACTTC. The chain has TRBV27 and TRBJ2-7, with TRBD2 matching over 8 bases. Losses at the gene ends were 2 bases for V and 5 bases for J; bases not matched to a gene: 14. This CDR3 contains 17 residues. Germline CDR1 and CDR2: MNHEY and SMNVEV (reference sequence).

The chain carries TRBV4-3 and TRBJ2-7; 9 positions agree with TRBD1. CDR3 length equals 16 residues. Per the germline V gene, CDR1 is LGHNA and CDR2 is YSLEER. Trimming removed 4 bases from V and 5 bases from J; junction bases left unmatched: 12. Here the CDR3 reads CASSPAPGQGLHEQYF. Written as DNA, the CDR3 is TGCGCCAGCAGCCCGGCCCCGGGACAGGGTCTACACGAGCAGTACTTC.

J is TRBJ2-7 and V is TRBV21-1; the DNA was not used to check the table's D call, TRBD2. TRBV21-1 is designated a pseudogene. There are 13 residues in the CDR3. The CDR3 here is CASSKVGGYEQYF. CDR3 DNA: TGTGCCAGCAGCAAAGTTGGGGGGTACGAGCAGTACTTC.

The V gene is TRBV29-1, the J gene TRBJ2-7, with 10 bases lining up with TRBD1. V was pared by 4 bases and J by 6 bases, with 6 bases of the junction left unmatched. The germline CDR1 and CDR2 sequences are SQVTM and ANQGSEA. The CDR3 is made up of 13 amino acids. The CDR3 sequence is CSVVGTGDREQYF. The CDR3 DNA reads as TGCAGCGTTGTGGGGACAGGGGATCGCGAGCAGTACTTC.

J is TRBJ1-5 and V is TRBV2; 9 nucleotides line up with TRBD1. This CDR3 has 14 amino acids. The junction had 8 bases not matched to a gene; V was cut back by 7 bases and J by 7 bases. The germline CDR1 and CDR2 sequences are SNHLY and FYNNEI. The CDR3 DNA reads TGTGCCAGCAATCAGGGACAGGGTGGACAGCCCCAGCATTTT. Protein: CASNQGQGGQPQHF. Together with reference TRBV2 and TRBJ1-5, the CDR3 gives the full variable domain: EPEVTQTPSHQVTQMGQEVILRCVPISNHLYFYWYRQILGQKVEFLVSFYNNEISEKSEIFDDQFSVERPDGSNFTLKIRSTKLEDSAMYFCASNQGQGGQPQHFGDGTRLSIL.

Comments on this clone: One end of the junction does not line up with germline, which may come from a read error. Other DNA sequences in the sample encode the same CDR3. The chain couples TRBV11-2 to TRBJ2-7; the D is unclear. Germline lookup yields CDR1 SGHAT and CDR2 FQNNGV. This CDR3 region has 15 residues. The CDR3 sequence is CASSFSGSTSYEQYF. The DNA of the CDR3 is TGCGCCAGCAGCTTTTCCGGGTCTACCTCCTACGAGCAGTACTTC. The variable domain in full, with the rest retrieved from reference TRBV11-2 and TRBJ2-7, is EAGVAQSPRYKIIEKRQSVAFWCNPISGHATLYWYQQILGQGPKLLIQFQNNGVVDDSQLPKDRFSAERLKGVDSTLKIQPAKLEDSAVYLCASSFSGSTSYEQYFGPGTRLTVT.

V is TRBV7-6 and J is TRBJ2-2, with D possibly matching TRBD2 (7 bases). The CDR3 has 18 residues. The germline gives CDR1 SGHVS, CDR2 FNYEAQ. With 2 bases removed from V and 1 base from J, the gap between germline ends came to 17 bases. CDR3 DNA: TGTGCCAGCAGCTTACCCCAGGGGAGGGAGAAGAACACCGGGGAGCTGTTTTTT. Translating it yields CASSLPQGREKNTGELFF.

As concerns this clone: Distinct nucleotide sequences in the sample also encode this CDR3. J is TRBJ1-1 and V is TRBV28; 7 nucleotides match TRBD1. The CDR3 sequence is 14 residues long. Germline CDR1 is MDHEN and CDR2 is SYDVKM. The junction had 3 bases not matched to a gene; V was cut back by 0 bases and J by 5 bases. CDR3 amino acids: CASSLWQGGTEAFF. The CDR3 nucleotides are TGTGCCAGCAGTTTATGGCAGGGGGGTACTGAAGCTTTCTTT.

V is TRBV5-8 and J is TRBJ1-4; TRBD1 aligns across 9 bases. The CDR3 runs to 15 residues. Germline V lookup: CDR1 SGHTS, CDR2 YDEGEE. Germline trimming cut 9 bases from V and 8 bases from J; bases unmatched to any gene: 14. The CDR3 coding sequence is TGTGCCACCCGACGGACCGGGACAGGGAGGGAAAAACTGTTTTTT. It specifies CATRRTGTGREKLFF.

This clone was found a few times. CDR3 sequence: CASSTGRVQPQHF. The CDR3 DNA follows: TGTGCCAGCAGTACCGGCAGGGTTCAGCCCCAGCATTTT. This sequence joins TRBV27 and TRBJ1-5; perhaps TRBD1 as D (5 bases). Germline V lookup: CDR1 MNHEY, CDR2 SMNVEV (reference sequence). V shed 5 bases and J shed 6 bases, with 11 bases lying between them. This CDR3 is 13 amino acids long.

This clone was detected a few times. The chain combines TRBV7-9 with TRBJ1-1; a possible D gene is TRBD1 (5 bases). Between the trimmed V and J ends, which lost 1 base and 5 bases, there was a span of 11 bases. Per the germline V gene, CDR1 is SEHNR and CDR2 is FQNEAQ (reference sequence). The CDR3 totals 14 residues. This CDR3 reads CASSLVGVETEAFF. CDR3 in DNA: TGTGCCAGCAGCTTAGTAGGGGTAGAGACTGAAGCTTTCTTT.